Listed below are T cell receptor beta chains from one sample, sequenced in a study of OX40 agonist ivuxolimab in advanced cancers. Assay used: immunoSEQ multiplex PCR; TCRdb lists only in-frame clones, some missing. This sample carries fewer than 85,000 clones, about four fifths of them seen once, and the ten largest clones take under 0.8%. The input for sequencing was CD4+ or CD8+ T cells sorted from blood, taken in a trial of the OX40 agonist ivuxolimab. The source of these receptors is an adult with an advanced solid tumor such as melanoma, head and neck, liver or kidney cancer. Both conserved end residues are part of each CDR3. D genes are given only for firm matches. Expanded clones get a size class; other rows say once, few or many, or leave the size out.

clone size: NA; D gene: NA; J gene: TRBJ2-1; V gene: TRBV28; CDR3 protein: CASSPPGTFSYNEQFF; CDR3 DNA: TGTGCCAGCAGCCCCCCTGGGACTTTCTCCTACAATGAGCAGTTCTTC
clone size: NA; D gene: TRBD2; J gene: TRBJ2-7; V gene: TRBV2; CDR3 protein: CASSDSLAGSYEQYF; CDR3 DNA: TGTGCCAGCAGTGATTCACTAGCGGGATCCTACGAGCAGTACTTC
clone size: NA; D gene: TRBD1; J gene: TRBJ2-1; V gene: TRBV14; CDR3 protein: CASSQLKGAGGFYNEQFF; CDR3 DNA: TGTGCCAGCAGCCAACTTAAGGGGGCAGGGGGCTTCTACAATGAGCAGTTCTTC
clone size: NA; D gene: NA; J gene: TRBJ1-4; V gene: TRBV5-1; CDR3 protein: CASSLEGGGEKLFF; CDR3 DNA: TGCGCCAGCAGCTTGGAAGGGGGAGGAGAAAAACTGTTTTTT
clone size: NA; D gene: TRBD2; J gene: TRBJ2-7; V gene: TRBV28; CDR3 protein: CASSLSGGDEQYF; CDR3 DNA: TGTGCCAGCAGTTTATCCGGGGGGGACGAGCAGTACTTC
clone size: NA; D gene: NA; J gene: TRBJ2-3; V gene: TRBV28; CDR3 protein: CASGGASTDTQYF; CDR3 DNA: TGTGCCAGCGGGGGGGCAAGCACAGATACGCAGTATTTT
clone size: NA; D gene: NA; J gene: TRBJ1-1; V gene: TRBV5-4; CDR3 protein: CASSLPGWITEAFF; CDR3 DNA: TGTGCCAGCAGCTTGCCTGGCTGGATCACTGAAGCTTTCTTT
clone size: NA; D gene: NA; J gene: TRBJ2-6; V gene: TRBV16; CDR3 protein: CASSQAGSGANVLTF; CDR3 DNA: TGTGCCAGCAGCCAAGCGGGGTCCGGGGCCAACGTCCTGACTTTC
clone size: NA; D gene: TRBD2; J gene: TRBJ2-2; V gene: TRBV5-6; CDR3 protein: CASSSGLAGVVIGELFF; CDR3 DNA: TGTGCCAGCAGCTCGGGACTAGCGGGAGTTGTGATCGGGGAGCTGTTTTTT
clone size: NA; D gene: NA; J gene: TRBJ2-5; V gene: TRBV27; CDR3 protein: CASSSVGGQETQYF; CDR3 DNA: TGTGCCAGCAGTTCCGTGGGGGGACAAGAGACCCAGTACTTC
clone size: NA; D gene: NA; J gene: TRBJ2-5; V gene: TRBV7-9; CDR3 protein: CASSRVADRTETQYF; CDR3 DNA: TGTGCCAGCAGCCGGGTTGCGGACCGCACGGAGACCCAGTACTTC
clone size: once; D gene: NA; J gene: TRBJ1-5; V gene: TRBV5-1; CDR3 protein: CASSLMGDSNQPQHF; CDR3 DNA: TGCGCCAGCAGCTTGATGGGGGATAGCAATCAGCCCCAGCATTTT
clone size: NA; D gene: NA; J gene: TRBJ1-4; V gene: TRBV5-1; CDR3 protein: CASSLSQGSNEKLFF; CDR3 DNA: TGCGCCAGCAGCTTGTCCCAGGGTTCTAATGAAAAACTGTTTTTT
clone size: NA; D gene: TRBD1; J gene: TRBJ1-1; V gene: TRBV18; CDR3 protein: CASSSGTANTEAFF; CDR3 DNA: TGTGCCAGCTCCTCTGGGACAGCGAACACTGAAGCTTTCTTT
clone size: NA; D gene: NA; J gene: TRBJ2-1; V gene: TRBV2; CDR3 protein: CASSGSSFFPSYNEQFF; CDR3 DNA: TGTGCCAGCAGTGGGTCTAGCTTCTTTCCGTCCTACAATGAGCAGTTCTTC
clone size: NA; D gene: NA; J gene: TRBJ2-7; V gene: TRBV6-5; CDR3 protein: CASSYSTGEQYF; CDR3 DNA: TGTGCCAGCAGTTACTCGACGGGGGAGCAGTACTTC
clone size: once; D gene: NA; J gene: TRBJ2-1; V gene: TRBV6-5; CDR3 protein: CASSRSGLSNEQFF; CDR3 DNA: TGTGCCAGCAGTCGTTCCGGCTTAAGCAATGAGCAGTTCTTC